This paragraph covers one TCR beta chain sequence. V gave up 2 bases and J gave up 4 bases, with 15 bases separating them. The CDR3 is made up of 16 amino acids. Germline CDR1 is MNHEY and CDR2 is SVGEGT. The data stem from a study of Ad26.COV2.S vaccination and SARS-CoV-2 variants. Indicated treatment: over 15 received Ad26.COV2.S at low or high dose, single or two shots; 5 received placebo; per-sample allocation not given. Samples were taken on day 63 after the first vaccine or placebo injection. Some clones are missing from TCRdb's copy, which holds only in-frame ones; the method was immunoSEQ multiplex PCR. Here the sample spans around 400,000 clones, over 75% being singletons.

The sample in question was peripheral blood, obtained in a trial of Ad26.COV2.S vaccine versus placebo. The receptor was derived from a person between 18 and 60 years old who received the Ad26.COV2.S COVID-19 vaccine or a placebo. The V call is TRBV6-2 or TRBV6-3, the J call TRBJ1-3; weak D call: TRBD1 (5 bases). CDR3 region: CASSYNSRDGGNTIYF. The CDR3 DNA is TGTGCCAGCAGTTACAACAGCCGGGACGGAGGAAACACCATATATTTT.